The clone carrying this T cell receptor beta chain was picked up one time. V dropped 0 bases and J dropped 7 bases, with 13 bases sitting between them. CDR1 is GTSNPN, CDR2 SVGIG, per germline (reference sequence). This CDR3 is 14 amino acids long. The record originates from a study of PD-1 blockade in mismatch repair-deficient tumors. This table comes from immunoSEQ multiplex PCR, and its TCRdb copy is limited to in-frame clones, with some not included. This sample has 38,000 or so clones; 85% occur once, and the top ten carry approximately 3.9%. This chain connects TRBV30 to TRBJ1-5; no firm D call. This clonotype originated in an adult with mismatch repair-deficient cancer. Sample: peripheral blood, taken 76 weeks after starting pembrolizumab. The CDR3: CAWSVRSGGQPQHF. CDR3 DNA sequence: TGTGCCTGGAGTGTACGTTCGGGCGGGCAGCCCCAGCATTTT.